This passage covers 32 T cell receptor beta chains from one sample sequenced in a study of blood T cell repertoires in COVID-19. Clones were sequenced by immunoSEQ multiplex PCR, and TCRdb holds only the in-frame ones, with some missing. This sample yields under 55,000 clones, of which roughly three quarters are seen a single time; under 20% belongs to the top ten. What was sequenced was peripheral blood. All receptors derive from a man aged 65-85 years with acute or convalescent COVID-19.

The chain couples TRBV15 to TRBJ1-1; D is ambiguous. Germline V CDR1 and CDR2: LNHNV, YYDKDF (reference sequence). The CDR3 contains 15 residues. Deletions cut 5 bases from V and 3 bases from J, with 16 bases between. This chain's CDR3 is CATSREGRGDTEAFF. CDR3 bases: TGTGCCACCAGCCGGGAAGGGCGCGGGGACACTGAAGCTTTCTTT.

The chain links TRBV6-5 to TRBJ1-3; D call uncertain. The V end was cut by 8 bases, the J end by 0 bases, with 14 bases between. This CDR3 contains 15 residues. CDR1 MNHEY and CDR2 SVGAGI come from the germline V gene. The CDR3 is CASRTKGDSGNTIYF. CDR3 in DNA: TGTGCCAGCCGAACTAAAGGTGACTCTGGAAACACCATATATTTT.

The count of this clone is one. The rearrangement joins TRBV5-4 to TRBJ1-2, with no clear D. This CDR3 comprises 15 residues. Trimming removed 1 base from V and 0 bases from J, with 10 bases in between. Germline loops: CDR1 SGHNT, CDR2 YYREEE (reference sequence). CDR3 region: CASSLSGLANYGYTF. CDR3 nucleotide sequence: TGTGCCAGCAGCTTGTCTGGTTTAGCTAACTATGGCTACACCTTC.

V is TRBV3-1 (or the pseudogene TRBV3-2) and J is TRBJ2-1; a weak D match, TRBD2 (6 bases). Germline V gives CDR1 LGHDT, CDR2 YNNKEL (reference sequence). This CDR3 contains 15 residues. V was cut by 2 bases and J by 1 base, with 9 bases left in between. The CDR3 sequence is CASSQPGESYNEQFF. For the CDR3, the DNA is TGTGCCAGCAGCCAACCGGGGGAGTCCTACAATGAGCAGTTCTTC.

This CDR3 is CASGEPGNTIYF. Here the CDR3 DNA reads TGTGCCAGCGGAGAACCCGGAAACACCATATATTTT. The chain combines TRBV6-5 with TRBJ1-3; the D is unclear. Germline CDR1 and CDR2: MNHEY and SVGAGI. Trimming removed 8 bases from V and 4 bases from J, with 9 bases in between. The length of the CDR3 is 12 residues.

This chain joins TRBV28 and TRBJ1-5; the match to TRBD1 covers 9 bases. The junction had 11 bases not matched to a gene; V was cut back by 7 bases and J by 7 bases. Germline V gene sequence: CDR1 MDHEN, CDR2 SYDVKM. The CDR3 is made up of 15 amino acids. CDR3 loop: CASKTRDRASQPQHF. CDR3 sequence (DNA): TGTGCCAGCAAAACGCGGGACAGGGCTTCGCAGCCCCAGCATTTT.

The chain carries TRBV13 and TRBJ2-7; D not resolved. This CDR3 is 13 amino acids long. Germline V lookup: CDR1 PRHDT, CDR2 FYEKMQ (reference sequence). V gave up 2 bases and J gave up 3 bases, with 8 bases separating them. The CDR3 spells CASSLRQNYEQYF. CDR3 sequence (DNA): TGTGCCAGCAGCTTACGACAAAACTACGAGCAGTACTTC.

The rearrangement links TRBV7-2 to TRBJ1-2; D is perhaps TRBD1 (6 bases). Trimming cost V 4 bases and J 5 bases, with 8 bases left between them. The CDR3 totals 12 residues. Looked up from germline, CDR1 is SGHTA and CDR2 is FQGNSA. The CDR3 DNA follows: TGTGCCAGCAGCTCGACAGGTTATGGCTACACCTTC. This codes for CASSSTGYGYTF.

This chain links TRBV4-1 with TRBJ1-2, with D unclear. The CDR3 is 14 residues long. The V gene's germline CDR1 is MGHRA and CDR2 YSYEKL. The ends were cut back, 1 base at V and 2 bases at J, with 8 bases in the middle. The CDR3 DNA reads TGCGCCAGCAGCCAAGTATCACAAAACTATGGCTACACCTTC. Translation: CASSQVSQNYGYTF.

This chain connects TRBV6-6 to TRBJ2-3, with D perhaps TRBD2 (5 bases). From germline, CDR1 is MNHNY and CDR2 SVGAGI (reference sequence). CDR3 length equals 12 residues. V lost 6 bases, J lost 7 bases, and 11 bases lay in between. CDR3 sequence reads: CASRSSGNTQYF. For the CDR3, the DNA is TGTGCCAGCAGGTCTTCGGGGAATACGCAGTATTTT.

The rearrangement links TRBV19 to TRBJ1-5; 10 bases fit TRBD1. Germline CDR1 reads LNHDA; CDR2 reads SQIVND (reference sequence). Trimming cost V 0 bases and J 5 bases; bases outside gene matches: 13. The CDR3 length is 19 residues. The CDR3 loop is CASSIDPHLGTGAHQPQHF. In nucleotides, the CDR3 is TGTGCCAGTAGTATAGATCCCCACCTTGGGACAGGGGCGCATCAGCCCCAGCATTTT.

Many counts were recorded for this clone. The CDR3 DNA reads as TGTGCCAGCAGCCTCTGGACAGGGGGCTATTTTGATAAGCCGAGCAATCAGCCCCAGCATTTT. Translated: CASSLWTGGYFDKPSNQPQHF. This sequence joins TRBV4-2 and TRBJ1-5; 11 positions agree with TRBD1. V shed 4 bases, J shed 1 base, and the junction held 18 bases outside the gene matches. There are 21 residues in the CDR3. Germline assignment: CDR1 LGHNA and CDR2 YNFKEQ.

CDR3 in amino acids: CASSVGLDSNYGYTF. CDR3 DNA sequence: TGTGCCAGCAGCGTAGGCTTGGACAGCAACTATGGCTACACCTTC. The chain uses TRBV9 and TRBJ1-2, with D possibly TRBD1 on 6 matching bases. Germline values: CDR1 SGDLS, CDR2 YYNGEE. This CDR3 has 15 amino acids. V was shortened by 0 bases and J by 2 bases, with 11 bases between the two germline ends.

This chain joins TRBV19 and TRBJ1-1; 10 bases align to TRBD1. CDR1 and CDR2 from the germline V gene are LNHDA and SQIVND (reference sequence). V lost 4 bases to trimming and J lost 4 bases; unmatched junction nucleotides: 6. The CDR3 length is 15 residues. Here the CDR3 DNA reads TGTGCCAGTAGTACCCGACAGGGGGCGCGCACTGAAGCTTTCTTT. Encoded protein: CASSTRQGARTEAFF.

The chain has TRBV6-2 or TRBV6-3 and TRBJ1-1; 7 bases fit TRBD1. Germline trimming cut 5 bases from V and 8 bases from J; bases unmatched to any gene: 5. There are 12 residues in the CDR3. Germline-derived CDR1 and CDR2 are MNHEY and SVGEGT. Here the CDR3 DNA reads TGTGCCAGCAGTAGATCGACAGGGGAAGCTTTCTTT. Translated: CASSRSTGEAFF.

J is TRBJ1-5 and V is TRBV6-4, with a possible D match to TRBD1 (6 bases). CDR1 MRHNA and CDR2 SNTAGT come from the germline V gene. V lost 4 bases and J lost 7, with 23 bases in between. The CDR3 is made up of 17 amino acids. This CDR3 reads CASSAGIPGQGTQPQHF. For the CDR3, the DNA is TGTGCCAGCAGTGCTGGGATACCGGGACAAGGGACCCAGCCCCAGCATTTT.

The chain is built from TRBV30 and TRBJ1-5; D uncertain. Trimming took 0 bases from V and 9 from J, leaving 12 bases between them. The germline V gene encodes CDR1 GTSNPN and CDR2 SVGIG (reference sequence). CDR3 size: 13 residues. CDR3 DNA: TGTGCCTGGAGTGTGAGTGGCGGGATGCCCCAGCATTTT. It translates to CAWSVSGGMPQHF. The full variable domain, rest sourced from reference TRBV30 and TRBJ1-5, is SQTIHQWPATLVQPVGSPLSLECTVEGTSNPNLYWYRQAAGRGLQLLFYSVGIGQISSEVPQNLSASRPQDRQFILSSKKLLLSDSGFYLCAWSVSGGMPQHFGDGTRLSIL.

Only a few counts were recorded for this clone. The chain joins TRBV12-1 to TRBJ2-7; the D call TRBD1 from the table was never checked on the DNA. TRBV12-1 is shown as a pseudogene. The CDR3 length is 14 residues. DNA for the CDR3: TGTGCCAGCAGTCAAGGTAAGGGGGCCTACGAGCAGTACTTC. Encoded protein: CASSQGKGAYEQYF.

This chain connects TRBV28 to TRBJ1-5, with D possibly being TRBD1 (6 bases). Trimming cost V 6 bases and J 6 bases, with 15 bases left between them. Germline-derived CDR1 and CDR2 are MDHEN and SYDVKM. The CDR3 has 14 amino acids. The CDR3 sequence is CASSPPNRVQPQHF. The CDR3 bases are TGTGCCAGCAGCCCCCCAAACAGGGTTCAGCCCCAGCATTTT.

The chain couples TRBV7-2 to TRBJ1-1; D is undetermined. Trimming took 4 bases from V and 1 from J, leaving 16 bases between them. The length of the CDR3 is 16 residues. CDR1 and CDR2 from the germline V gene are SGHTA and FQGNSA. The CDR3 DNA reads TGTGCCAGCAGCTCCAACCCAAATCAGCGGAACACTGAAGCTTTCTTT. Translation gives CASSSNPNQRNTEAFF. The complete variable domain, with remaining parts taken from reference TRBV7-2 and TRBJ1-1, reads GAGVSQSPSNKVTEKGKDVELRCDPISGHTALYWYRQSLGQGLEFLIYFQGNSAPDKSGLPSDRFSAERTGGSVSTLTIQRTQQEDSAVYLCASSSNPNQRNTEAFFGQGTRLTVV.

V and J are TRBV3-1 (or the pseudogene TRBV3-2) and TRBJ1-1, with a tentative D call TRBD1 (5 bases). V was pared by 5 bases and J by 1 base, with 14 bases between. Per the germline V gene, CDR1 is LGHDT and CDR2 is YNNKEL (reference sequence). The CDR3 has 15 residues. The CDR3 coding sequence is TGTGCCAGCAGCACCATGGGGGGAGCGAACACTGAAGCTTTCTTT. Its translation is CASSTMGGANTEAFF.

The chain joins TRBV6-6 to TRBJ2-7; 10 bases agree with TRBD2. The trim removed 4 bases at V and 0 bases at J, leaving 6 bases unmatched. Looked up from germline, CDR1 is MNHNY and CDR2 is SVGAGI (reference sequence). The CDR3 totals 16 residues. CDR3 loop: CASSSKRGGLSYEQYF. The DNA of the CDR3 is TGTGCCAGCAGTTCGAAGCGGGGGGGTCTCTCCTACGAGCAGTACTTC.

This clone has a handful of counts. The V gene is TRBV6-2 or TRBV6-3, the J gene TRBJ2-5, with 11 bases aligning to TRBD2. V dropped 5 bases and J dropped 6; count of bases not matched to a gene: 11. CDR1 MNHEY and CDR2 SVGEGT come from the germline V gene. The CDR3 has 16 amino acids. DNA for the CDR3: TGTGCCAGCAGTACTAGCGGGGGAGCTCTCATAAAGACCCAGTACTTC. Translated: CASSTSGGALIKTQYF.

This chain connects TRBV2 to TRBJ1-1; possibly TRBD1 for D (6 bases). The CDR3 has 13 residues. Trimming stripped 8 bases from V and 1 base from J, with 11 bases between. CDR1 and CDR2 (germline): SNHLY, FYNNEI. CDR3 region: CASLGQPNTEAFF. CDR3 nucleotides: TGTGCCAGCCTCGGACAGCCGAACACTGAAGCTTTCTTT.

The chain has TRBV9 and TRBJ2-2, with D possibly matching TRBD1 (5 bases). Looked up from germline, CDR1 is SGDLS and CDR2 is YYNGEE. Trimming took 1 base from V and 1 from J, leaving 11 bases between them. This CDR3 has 16 residues. CDR3 sequence: CASSVQGKVNTGELFF. The CDR3 DNA follows: TGTGCCAGCAGCGTACAGGGCAAAGTGAACACCGGGGAGCTGTTTTTT. The full variable domain, in which reference TRBV9 and TRBJ2-2 provide the parts outside the CDR3, is DSGVTQTPKHLITATGQRVTLRCSPRSGDLSVYWYQQSLDQGLQFLIQYYNGEERAKGNILERFSAQQFPDLHSELNLSSLELGDSALYFCASSVQGKVNTGELFFGEGSRLTVL.

V gene TRBV30 combines with J gene TRBJ1-3, with TRBD1 as a possible D gene (5 bases). From germline, CDR1 is GTSNPN and CDR2 SVGIG (reference sequence). The V and J ends lost 3 bases and 0 bases respectively, with 9 bases between them. This CDR3 has 14 residues. The CDR3 nucleotides are TGTGCCTGGAGCTCAGGGCTCTCTGGAAACACCATATATTTT. Its protein is CAWSSGLSGNTIYF.

This chain uses TRBV27 with TRBJ1-4, with 7 bases identical to TRBD1. Germline assignment: CDR1 MNHEY and CDR2 SMNVEV (reference sequence). This CDR3 has 14 residues. The junction had 17 bases not matched to a gene; V was cut back by 8 bases and J by 14 bases. CDR3 in DNA: TGTGCCAGCTGGTCCGGGACAGAAACCCGCAAGCTGTTTTTT. It codes for CASWSGTETRKLFF.

This clone was seen a single time. This chain joins TRBV6-2 or TRBV6-3 and TRBJ1-1; no firm D call. The CDR3 length is 13 residues. Per the germline V gene, CDR1 is MNHEY and CDR2 is SVGEGT. Trimming took 5 bases from V and 4 from J, leaving 11 bases between them. The CDR3 loop reads CASSGLSTTEAFF. DNA for the CDR3: TGTGCCAGCAGTGGACTCAGTACCACTGAAGCTTTCTTT.

V gene TRBV5-1 combines with J gene TRBJ1-4; D ambiguous. Per the germline V gene, CDR1 is SGHRS and CDR2 is YFSETQ. V was pared by 4 bases and J by 3 bases, with 13 bases between. The CDR3 spans 15 residues. The CDR3, as DNA: TGCGCCAGCAGCCCTACGGGGAGGGCTAATGAAAAACTGTTTTTT. It translates to CASSPTGRANEKLFF.

The chain recombines TRBV30 with TRBJ1-3; D remains ambiguous. V was cut by 6 bases and J by 0 bases, with 9 bases left in between. This CDR3 has 13 residues. Germline V lookup: CDR1 GTSNPN, CDR2 SVGIG (reference sequence). DNA of the CDR3: TGTGCCTGTTATCGGAGCTCTGGAAACACCATATATTTT. Translation: CACYRSSGNTIYF. The variable domain in full, completed from reference TRBV30 and TRBJ1-3, reads SQTIHQWPATLVQPVGSPLSLECTVEGTSNPNLYWYRQAAGRGLQLLFYSVGIGQISSEVPQNLSASRPQDRQFILSSKKLLLSDSGFYLCACYRSSGNTIYFGEGSWLTVV.

The chain couples TRBV18 to TRBJ1-2, with TRBD1 as a possible D gene (6 bases). CDR1 and CDR2 (germline): KGHSH, LQKENI. The CDR3 spans 14 residues. V was clipped by 2 bases and J by 4 bases, with 11 bases between them. The CDR3 is CASSPSGEPYGYTF. The CDR3 DNA is TGTGCCAGCTCACCATCAGGGGAGCCCTATGGCTACACCTTC.

CDR3 in amino acids: CASSPGTGRSYEQYF. The DNA of the CDR3 is TGTGCCAGCTCACCCGGGACAGGGAGGTCCTACGAGCAGTACTTC. This sequence joins TRBV18 and TRBJ2-7, with 9 bases identical to TRBD1. Germline V gene sequence: CDR1 KGHSH, CDR2 LQKENI. CDR3 size: 15 residues. The V segment lost 3 bases and the J segment 1 base; nucleotides outside the gene matches: 4.